The 25 T cell receptor beta chains reported below all come from one sample, sequenced in a study of T cell repertoires in cytomegalovirus infection. TCRdb re-analysed the reads in MiXCR, keeping a single row per CDR3 protein. Found here are around 740,000 distinct CDR3 sequences, less than 40% of them singletons; the top ten hold under 3.5%. The material sequenced was PBMCs. The receptors come from a human donor in good health (CMV status not recorded). Some clones in this sample may be carry-over from other donors' samples.

In its sample, this clonotype was seen a few times. The rearrangement links TRBV6-1 to TRBJ1-5; 11 bases map to TRBD1. Germline V gene sequence: CDR1 MNHNS, CDR2 SASEGT. With V trimmed by 6 bases and J by 8 bases, 15 bases remained unmatched. The CDR3 runs to 17 residues. The CDR3 reads CASSPPKPGQGDEPQHF. Here the CDR3 DNA reads TGTGCCAGCAGCCCGCCAAAGCCGGGACAGGGGGATGAGCCCCAGCATTTT.

The rearrangement joins TRBV20-1 to TRBJ1-6, with D perhaps TRBD1 (5 bases). This CDR3 has 18 amino acids. CDR1 and CDR2 from the germline V gene are DFQATT and SNEGSKA (reference sequence). The V end lost 3 bases, the J end lost 1 base, and 19 bases lay between the germline ends. As DNA, the CDR3 is TGCAGTGCTAGGTCATTGGCAGGGCAACTGTCCTATAATTCACCCCTCCACTTT. Its translation: CSARSLAGQLSYNSPLHF.

This chain connects TRBV28 to TRBJ2-1; D possibly matches TRBD1 or TRBD2 (6 bases each). CDR3 size: 20 residues. Germline V lookup: CDR1 MDHEN, CDR2 SYDVKM. V was pared by 6 bases and J by 7 bases, with 34 bases between. CDR3 loop: CASRPITRFLGGFGINEQFF. Here the CDR3 DNA reads TGTGCCAGCAGACCGATTACCAGATTTCTCGGGGGCTTCGGGATAAATGAGCAGTTCTTC.

This clonotype was seen more than once but under ten times. This sequence joins TRBV7-6 and TRBJ1-5, with D unclear. The CDR3 has 15 amino acids. V was shortened by 6 bases and J by 2 bases, with 14 bases between the two germline ends. Germline CDR1 and CDR2: SGHVS and FNYEAQ. For the CDR3, the DNA is TGTGCCAGCAGGATTCAGGAGGGCGGCAATCAGCCCCAGCATTTT. Translation gives CASRIQEGGNQPQHF.

V and J are TRBV7-9 and TRBJ2-7; 7 positions agree with TRBD2. CDR1 and CDR2 (germline): SEHNR, FQNEAQ (reference sequence). This CDR3 comprises 14 residues. With V trimmed by 6 bases and J by 3 bases, 8 bases remained unmatched. CDR3 sequence reads: CASSSAAGYYEQYF. The CDR3 DNA sequence: TGTGCCAGCAGTTCCGCAGCGGGATACTACGAGCAGTACTTC.

The table lists this clonotype with a few counts. This rearrangement joins TRBV28 to TRBJ2-2; TRBD1 matches at 7 bases. CDR1 and CDR2 from the germline V gene are MDHEN and SYDVKM. The CDR3 length is 16 residues. Trimming took 6 bases from V and 1 from J; bases not matched to a gene: 8. The DNA of the CDR3 is TGTGCCAGCAGCCGCTGGGGGACAGTGAACACCGGGGAGCTGTTTTTT. Translation gives CASSRWGTVNTGELFF. Supplemented by reference TRBV28 and TRBJ2-2, the full variable domain reads DVKVTQSSRYLVKRTGEKVFLECVQDMDHENMFWYRQDPGLGLRLIYFSYDVKMKEKGDIPEGYSVSREKKERFSLILESASTNQTSMYLCASSRWGTVNTGELFFGEGSRLTVL.

V usage is TRBV4-1 and J usage is TRBJ1-1; unclear D gene. The germline gives CDR1 MGHRA, CDR2 YSYEKL. With 8 bases removed from V and 0 bases from J, the gap between germline ends came to 10 bases. CDR3 length equals 13 residues. The CDR3 here is CASQDTVNTEAFF. Written as DNA, the CDR3 is TGCGCCAGCCAAGACACGGTGAACACTGAAGCTTTCTTT.

V is TRBV30 and J is TRBJ2-3, with 11 bases matching TRBD2. CDR1 and CDR2 (germline): GTSNPN, SVGIG (reference sequence). The CDR3 sequence is 16 residues long. The V gene end was trimmed by 2 bases and the J gene end by 4 bases; junction bases not matched to a gene: 8. CDR3 loop: CAWSIFSGGAPDTQYF. The CDR3, as DNA: TGTGCCTGGAGTATATTTAGCGGGGGGGCGCCAGATACGCAGTATTTT.

This clonotype was recorded at least ten times. The rearrangement joins TRBV11-3 to TRBJ2-1; 7 positions match TRBD2. The J segment lost 0 bases and the V segment lost 0 bases, leaving 2 bases of the junction unmatched. Germline CDR1 reads SGHNT; CDR2 reads YENEEA. The CDR3 consists of 16 residues. The CDR3 region is CASSLEGGSSYNEQFF. In DNA form, the CDR3 reads TGTGCCAGCAGCTTAGAAGGCGGGAGCTCCTACAATGAGCAGTTCTTC.

This clonotype occurred many times. The gene calls are TRBV7-2 and TRBJ2-1; a possible D gene is TRBD1 (5 bases). The CDR3 spans 14 residues. Trimming removed 1 base at V and 9 bases at J, with 13 bases between. Germline V gene data show CDR1 as SGHTA and CDR2 as FQGNSA. The CDR3 protein is CASSLEGNSVEQFF. Here the CDR3 DNA reads TGTGCCAGCAGCTTAGAGGGGAATTCGGTTGAGCAGTTCTTC. Using reference TRBV7-2 and TRBJ2-1 for the parts outside the CDR3, the full variable domain is GAGVSQSPSNKVTEKGKDVELRCDPISGHTALYWYRQSLGQGLEFLIYFQGNSAPDKSGLPSDRFSAERTGGSVSTLTIQRTQQEDSAVYLCASSLEGNSVEQFFGPGTRLTVL.

Points on this clonotype: The junction does not match germline at one end; this may be a read error. The chain uses TRBV7-2 and TRBJ1-4; D is undetermined. The CDR3 has 14 residues. Germline V CDR1 and CDR2: SGHTA, FQGNSA. The CDR3 DNA reads as TGTGCCAGCAGCCCAAACGCAACTAATGAAAACCTGTTTTTT. Its translation: CASSPNATNENLFF.

This clonotype has just a few counts. The chain carries TRBV6-1 and TRBJ1-5; 10 bases agree with TRBD1. V was clipped by 0 bases and J by 0 bases; unmatched bases: 5. Germline-derived CDR1 and CDR2 are MNHNS and SASEGT. The CDR3 runs 18 residues. CDR3 residues: CASSEAATGGYSNQPQHF. Written as DNA, the CDR3 is TGTGCCAGCAGTGAAGCTGCGACAGGGGGCTATAGCAATCAGCCCCAGCATTTT.

This clonotype was recorded many times. This rearrangement joins TRBV7-3 to TRBJ1-1; no clear D gene. The germline V gene encodes CDR1 SGHTA and CDR2 FQGTGA. The germline V and J ends were trimmed by 6 bases and 10 bases, with 15 bases remaining between them. The CDR3 loop spans 12 amino acids. CDR3 sequence: CASSLTNPGAFF. The CDR3 region has the DNA TGTGCCAGCAGTTTGACAAACCCAGGAGCTTTCTTT.

This clonotype was detected only a few times. This chain links TRBV19 with TRBJ2-1; 9 bases agree with TRBD2. V was clipped by 3 bases and J by 8 bases; unmatched bases: 8. Germline CDR1 reads LNHDA; CDR2 reads SQIVND (reference sequence). The length of the CDR3 is 15 residues. CDR3 coding DNA: TGTGCCAGTAGTATGTCGCCTAGCGGGATCTATGAGCAGTTCTTC. As protein: CASSMSPSGIYEQFF.

This sequence joins TRBV28 and TRBJ2-5, with a tentative D call TRBD1 (6 bases). Between the trimmed V and J ends, which lost 4 bases and 4 bases, there was a span of 19 bases. The germline CDR1 and CDR2 sequences are MDHEN and SYDVKM. This CDR3 region has 16 residues. This CDR3 reads CASSSPRTASGETQYF. As DNA, the CDR3 is TGTGCCAGCAGTTCCCCCCGGACAGCTTCTGGAGAGACCCAGTACTTC.

V gene TRBV7-8 combines with J gene TRBJ2-7; weak D call: TRBD1 (5 bases). CDR1 is SGHVS and CDR2 is FQNEAQ in the germline V gene. The germline V and J ends were trimmed by 4 bases and 11 bases, with 27 bases remaining between them. The CDR3 sequence is 16 residues long. The CDR3 DNA is TGTGCCAGCAGCTCGGGTTCCCTGGACAATGATCCTACGGAGTACTTC. This gives the protein CASSSGSLDNDPTEYF. Looking up the rest from reference TRBV7-8 and TRBJ2-7 gives the full variable domain: GAGVSQSPRYKVAKRGQDVALRCDPISGHVSLFWYQQALGQGPEFLTYFQNEAQLDKSGLPSDRFFAERPEGSVSTLKIQRTQQEDSAVYLCASSSGSLDNDPTEYFGPGTRLTVT.

The chain is built from TRBV7-3 and TRBJ2-1; 9 positions match TRBD1. The CDR3 consists of 13 residues. Germline trimming cut 0 bases from V and 14 bases from J; bases unmatched to any gene: 5. The germline V gene encodes CDR1 SGHTA and CDR2 FQGTGA. Written as DNA, the CDR3 is TGTGCCAGCAGCTTAACAAGGACAGGGGACGAGTTCTTC. Amino acid sequence: CASSLTRTGDEFF.

On this clonotype itself: One end of the junction fails to match germline, which may point to a read error. The chain combines TRBV7-6 with TRBJ2-5; 9 bases match TRBD2. The CDR3 sequence is 14 residues long. From germline, CDR1 is SGHVS and CDR2 FNYEAQ. As DNA, the CDR3 is TGTGCCAGCAGCCCGAGCGGGAGGACTGAGACCCATTACTTC. Its translation: CASSPSGRTETHYF. Drawing the rest from reference TRBV7-6 and TRBJ2-5, the complete variable domain is GAGVSQSPRYKVTKRGQDVALRCDPISGHVSLYWYRQALGQGPEFLTYFNYEAQQDKSGLPNDRFSAERPEGSISTLTIQRTEQRDSAMYRCASSPSGRTETHYFGPGTRLLVL.

The DNA of the CDR3 is TGCAGCGTCGAACCAGCGGGATTTCAAGAGACCCAGTACTTC. This translates into CSVEPAGFQETQYF. The rearrangement links TRBV29-1 to TRBJ2-5; 7 nucleotides agree with TRBD2. The CDR3 is 14 amino acids. With V trimmed by 6 bases and J by 2 bases, 9 bases remained unmatched. Germline CDR1 reads SQVTM; CDR2 reads ANQGSEA.

Comment on this clonotype: At one end, the junction sequence differs from germline, possibly due to a read error. This sequence joins TRBV9 and TRBJ1-3; TRBD1 is a possible D gene (5 bases). The CDR3 spans 16 residues. Germline loops: CDR1 SGDLS, CDR2 YYNGEE. CDR3 in amino acids: CSSSVEPQGSGNTIYF. In DNA form, the CDR3 reads TGTTCCAGCAGCGTAGAACCCCAGGGCTCTGGAAACACCATATATTTT. Full variable domain (rest looked up from reference TRBV9 and TRBJ1-3): DSGVTQTPKHLITATGQRVTLRCSPRSGDLSVYWYQQSLDQGLQFLIQYYNGEERAKGNILERFSAQQFPDLHSELNLSSLELGDSALYFCSSSVEPQGSGNTIYFGEGSWLTVV.

This sequence joins TRBV7-9 and TRBJ2-4; TRBD2 aligns across 8 bases. The CDR3 totals 15 residues. V shed 5 bases and J 7 bases; nucleotides not matched to a gene: 10. CDR1 is SEHNR, CDR2 FQNEAQ, per germline (reference sequence). This CDR3 is CASSPPPGGGNIQYF. The CDR3 DNA reads TGTGCCAGCAGCCCGCCGCCGGGGGGGGGTAACATTCAGTACTTC.

This sequence joins TRBV7-8 and TRBJ1-3; no reliable D call. The germline CDR1 and CDR2 sequences are SGHVS and FQNEAQ. This CDR3 has 14 amino acids. Trimming stripped 5 bases from V and 2 bases from J, with 10 bases between. CDR3 in amino acids: CASSPRAAGNTIYF. In DNA, the CDR3 is TGTGCCAGCAGCCCAAGGGCAGCTGGAAACACCATATATTTT.

The rearrangement uses TRBV11-1 and TRBJ2-1; no reliable D call. Deletions cut 2 bases from V and 8 bases from J, with 10 bases between. The CDR3 consists of 13 residues. CDR1 is SGHAT, CDR2 FQDESV, per germline (reference sequence). CDR3 protein: CASSLMPWDEQFF. Here the CDR3 DNA reads TGTGCCAGCAGCTTAATGCCCTGGGATGAGCAGTTCTTC.

This chain uses TRBV30 with TRBJ1-2, with D hard to call. The CDR3 loop spans 14 amino acids. Between the trimmed V and J ends, which lost 2 bases and 6 bases, there was a span of 16 bases. Germline V gene lookup returns CDR1 GTSNPN and CDR2 SVGIG (reference sequence). Here the CDR3 reads CAWSRDTKSHGYTF. CDR3 DNA sequence: TGTGCCTGGAGTAGAGACACGAAGTCCCATGGCTACACCTTC.

This sequence joins TRBV7-9 and TRBJ1-2, with 7 bases matching TRBD1. This CDR3 spans 19 amino acids. V dropped 5 bases and J dropped 0; count of bases not matched to a gene: 18. Germline CDR1 is SEHNR and CDR2 is FQNEAQ (reference sequence). The CDR3 spells CASSRKIASGTVANYGYTF. The CDR3 bases are TGTGCCAGCAGCCGAAAAATTGCGTCCGGGACAGTAGCTAACTATGGCTACACCTTC.